The 29 T cell receptor beta chains in this list originate from one sample, sequenced in a study of OX40 agonist ivuxolimab in advanced cancers. Sequencing was performed with immunoSEQ multiplex PCR; in TCRdb, only in-frame clones are kept and a portion is missing. Of more than 20,000 clones in the sample, about 77% were seen once. This material consisted of CD4+ or CD8+ T cells sorted from blood, taken in a trial of the OX40 agonist ivuxolimab. The receptors were sampled from an adult with an advanced solid tumor such as melanoma, head and neck, liver or kidney cancer.

In this sample, this clone turned up once. The chain links TRBV4-2 to TRBJ1-2, with D possibly TRBD1 on 5 matching bases. This CDR3 contains 14 residues. Trimming took 0 bases from V and 7 from J, leaving 12 bases between them. Germline values: CDR1 LGHNA, CDR2 YNFKEQ. The DNA of the CDR3 is TGTGCCAGCAGCCAAGAGGAAGGGGCAAGTGGCTACACCTTC. Encoded protein: CASSQEEGASGYTF.

This clone occurred once. The genes are TRBV7-2 and TRBJ1-3; no clear D gene. Per the germline V gene, CDR1 is SGHTA and CDR2 is FQGNSA. V lost 2 bases and J 4 bases, leaving 6 bases between the germline ends. The CDR3 consists of 13 residues. The CDR3 DNA reads TGTGCCAGCAGCTTATTCTCGGGAAACACCATATATTTT. Amino acid sequence: CASSLFSGNTIYF. The complete variable domain, with remaining parts taken from reference TRBV7-2 and TRBJ1-3, reads GAGVSQSPSNKVTEKGKDVELRCDPISGHTALYWYRQSLGQGLEFLIYFQGNSAPDKSGLPSDRFSAERTGGSVSTLTIQRTQQEDSAVYLCASSLFSGNTIYFGEGSWLTVV.

The genes are TRBV6-5 and TRBJ1-4; 10 bases are shared with TRBD1. CDR3 length: 15 residues. V was clipped by 6 bases and J by 6 bases; unmatched bases: 7. Germline loops: CDR1 MNHEY, CDR2 SVGAGI. CDR3 DNA sequence: TGTGCCAGCAGGCGTACCGGGACAGGGGATGAAAAACTGTTTTTT. Its protein product is CASRRTGTGDEKLFF.

V gene TRBV7-9 combines with J gene TRBJ2-3; D could derive from TRBD1 or TRBD2 (6 bases each). The CDR3 is 15 residues long. Per the germline V gene, CDR1 is SEHNR and CDR2 is FQNEAQ (reference sequence). Trimming took 0 bases from V and 5 from J, leaving 12 bases between them. The CDR3 is CASSLAGGRKDTQYF. In nucleotides, the CDR3 is TGTGCCAGCAGCTTAGCGGGGGGCCGGAAAGATACGCAGTATTTT.

This sequence joins TRBV18 and TRBJ1-6; D unresolved. CDR1 is KGHSH, CDR2 LQKENI, per germline. V lost 6 bases to trimming and J lost 5 bases, with 11 bases between them. The CDR3 spans 14 residues. CDR3 nucleotide sequence: TGTGCCAGCTCCCTCAGCGTCGATAATTCACCCCTCCACTTT. It codes for CASSLSVDNSPLHF.

The rearrangement links TRBV6-4 to TRBJ1-1; TRBD1 aligns across 7 bases. Per germline, CDR1 MRHNA and CDR2 SNTAGT. The CDR3 contains 19 residues. Trimming took 6 bases from V and 5 from J; bases not matched to a gene: 24. The CDR3 protein is CASSLAREGGMGVLTEAFF. CDR3 DNA: TGTGCCAGCAGCCTGGCCCGAGAAGGGGGCATGGGCGTCCTGACTGAAGCTTTCTTT.

The chain combines TRBV7-9 with TRBJ2-5; TRBD1 is a possible D gene (7 bases). This CDR3 region has 16 residues. V gave up 1 base and J gave up 0 bases, with 12 bases separating them. From germline, CDR1 is SEHNR and CDR2 FQNEAQ (reference sequence). DNA for the CDR3: TGTGCCAGCAGCTTAGGGTCAGGGGGGTACCAAGAGACCCAGTACTTC. Translated, it gives CASSLGSGGYQETQYF.

This clone was seen a handful of times. This sequence joins TRBV6-5 and TRBJ2-7, with 13 nucleotides matching TRBD2. V lost 6 bases to trimming and J lost 3 bases; unmatched junction nucleotides: 5. Germline V gene lookup returns CDR1 MNHEY and CDR2 SVGAGI. The length of the CDR3 is 15 residues. Here the CDR3 reads CASSWTSGGIYEQYF. DNA of the CDR3: TGTGCCAGCAGCTGGACTAGCGGGGGTATCTACGAGCAGTACTTC.

In its sample, this clone was seen a few times. The V call is TRBV7-9, the J call TRBJ2-7; D is possibly TRBD2 (7 bases). The V end lost 3 bases, the J end lost 4 bases, and 22 bases lay between the germline ends. This CDR3 contains 17 residues. From germline, CDR1 is SEHNR and CDR2 FQNEAQ (reference sequence). The CDR3 region is CASSFPDSGGGLYEQYF. CDR3 DNA sequence: TGTGCCAGCAGCTTTCCGGATTCAGGCGGGGGCCTTTACGAGCAGTACTTC.

The chain has TRBV27 and TRBJ2-7, with 9 bases lining up with TRBD1. CDR3 size: 15 residues. The V segment lost 6 bases and the J segment 3 bases; nucleotides outside the gene matches: 9. From germline, CDR1 is MNHEY and CDR2 SMNVEV (reference sequence). CDR3 coding DNA: TGTGCCAGCAGCAAAACAGGGGGCGGAGGCTACGAGCAGTACTTC. Residues: CASSKTGGGGYEQYF.

V is TRBV7-6 and J is TRBJ2-7; no firm D call. V lost 5 bases and J 5 bases, leaving 10 bases between the germline ends. This CDR3 has 12 amino acids. The germline V gene has CDR1 SGHVS and CDR2 FNYEAQ. The CDR3 DNA follows: TGTGCCAGCAGCAGGTTCTCGGACGAGCAGTACTTC. As protein: CASSRFSDEQYF.

V gene TRBV21-1 combines with J gene TRBJ1-2; the table gives TRBD1 as D, unverified against the DNA. TRBV21-1 is noted as a pseudogene. The CDR3 is 19 amino acids. The DNA for the CDR3 is TGTGCCAGCAGCTTCCGCTTCCGGGACAGGGGGCTTAGAACGTATGGCTACACCTTC. This sequence encodes CASSFRFRDRGLRTYGYTF.

This chain uses TRBV6-5 with TRBJ1-1; possibly TRBD1 for D (6 bases). V shed 6 bases and J shed 5 bases, with 13 bases lying between them. The CDR3 is 13 residues long. Germline V gene sequence: CDR1 MNHEY, CDR2 SVGAGI. CDR3 amino acids: CASRAQGRTEAFF. CDR3 nucleotides: TGTGCCAGCAGAGCACAGGGAAGAACTGAAGCTTTCTTT.

The CDR3 region is CAILTPGKQFF. The CDR3 nucleotides read TGTGCTATCCTCACACCGGGAAAACAGTTCTTC. The chain combines TRBV7-7 with TRBJ2-1; D perhaps matches TRBD2 (5 bases). The CDR3 loop spans 11 amino acids. The germline gives CDR1 SSHAT, CDR2 FNYEAQ (reference sequence). Supplemented by reference TRBV7-7 and TRBJ2-1, the full variable domain reads GAGVSQSPRYKVTKRGQDVTLRCDPISSHATLYWYQQALGQGPEFLTYFNYEAQPDKSGLPSDRFSAERPEGSISTLTIQRTEQRDSAMYRCAILTPGKQFFGPGTRLTVL.

The CDR3 region has the DNA TGTGCCAGCAGCTCCTCGGGACGAACCCTAAAAGGGCAGTTCTTC. Translating it yields CASSSSGRTLKGQFF. V is TRBV7-9 and J is TRBJ2-1; D may correspond to TRBD1 or TRBD2 (5 bases each). Germline V gene sequence: CDR1 SEHNR, CDR2 FQNEAQ (reference sequence). Deletions cut 4 bases from V and 12 bases from J, with 22 bases between. The CDR3 length is 15 residues.

The chain has TRBV6-5 and TRBJ1-2, with a possible D match to TRBD1 (6 bases). V dropped 5 bases and J dropped 2 bases, with 15 bases sitting between them. The CDR3 extends over 15 amino acids. Germline V gives CDR1 MNHEY, CDR2 SVGAGI. The CDR3 bases are TGTGCCAGCAGTCTTAGACAGGTGTCCAACTATGGCTACACCTTC. Translated: CASSLRQVSNYGYTF.

J is TRBJ1-2 and V is TRBV18; TRBD1 is a possible D gene (6 bases). From germline, CDR1 is KGHSH and CDR2 LQKENI. The CDR3 has 15 amino acids. Trimming stripped 5 bases from V and 4 bases from J, with 17 bases between. The CDR3 coding sequence is TGTGCCAGCTCAGCCCAGGGGCGGTCGAGCTATGGCTACACCTTC. Its translation: CASSAQGRSSYGYTF.

This sequence joins TRBV7-2 and TRBJ2-1, with TRBD2 matching over 8 bases. The CDR3 is 19 residues long. V gave up 7 bases and J gave up 3 bases; unmatched junction bases: 20. Germline V lookup: CDR1 SGHTA, CDR2 FQGNSA. The CDR3 DNA sequence: TGTGCCAGCACCCGAATGGGAGCGGGGGTACGATACCGCTACAATGAGCAGTTCTTC. This sequence encodes CASTRMGAGVRYRYNEQFF.

This clone was picked up one time. The genes are TRBV6-5 and TRBJ2-2; the match to TRBD2 covers 12 bases. Trimming took 7 bases from V and 7 from J; bases not matched to a gene: 4. Germline CDR1 is MNHEY and CDR2 is SVGAGI. The CDR3 extends over 14 amino acids. CDR3 nucleotides: TGTGCCAGCAACCCGACTAGCGGGGGCGGGGAGCTGTTTTTT. It yields the protein CASNPTSGGGELFF.

This chain links TRBV12-5 with TRBJ2-1; 7 bases line up with TRBD1. J was trimmed by 3 bases and V by 1 base; bases with no gene match: 27. The CDR3 loop spans 23 amino acids. Germline CDR1 reads LGHNT; CDR2 reads FRNRAP. Here the CDR3 reads CASGLGRQGGARDHFTVYNEQFF. The CDR3, as DNA: TGTGCTAGTGGTTTGGGAAGACAGGGTGGGGCGAGGGACCATTTCACCGTCTACAATGAGCAGTTCTTC.

This clone was detected only once. The chain joins TRBV5-6 to TRBJ2-1; the match to TRBD2 covers 8 bases. Looked up from germline, CDR1 is SGHDT and CDR2 is YYEEEE. The CDR3 spans 13 residues. Trimming cost V 2 bases and J 12 bases; bases outside gene matches: 7. The CDR3 DNA is TGTGCCAGCAGCTTTCGGGGGGGCCTAGGGCAGTTCTTC. Its translation: CASSFRGGLGQFF.

This clone was detected only a few times. The V gene is TRBV29-1, the J gene TRBJ1-1; D perhaps matches TRBD1 (5 bases). Germline V lookup: CDR1 SQVTM, CDR2 ANQGSEA. The CDR3 length is 15 residues. Trimming stripped 4 bases from V and 3 bases from J, with 18 bases between. CDR3 DNA sequence: TGCAGCGTTGGGGCCAGGGCCGCGGGAGACACTGAAGCTTTCTTT. Protein: CSVGARAAGDTEAFF.

The chain is built from TRBV19 and TRBJ2-6; TRBD1 or TRBD2 may be the D gene (5 bases each). The CDR3 contains 15 residues. Germline V CDR1 and CDR2: LNHDA, SQIVND (reference sequence). The V gene lost 5 bases and the J gene lost 0 bases, with 8 bases spanning the gap. The CDR3 reads CASSRGVSGANVLTF. For the CDR3, the DNA is TGTGCCAGTAGTCGGGGCGTCTCTGGGGCCAACGTCCTGACTTTC.

About this clone: Other nucleotide sequences in the sample specify the same CDR3. The chain carries TRBV5-1 and TRBJ2-7; D might be TRBD2 (5 bases). CDR1 is SGHRS and CDR2 is YFSETQ in the germline V gene. The CDR3 sequence is 11 residues long. Trimming shortened V by 2 bases and J by 6 bases, and 6 bases separated the two germline ends. This CDR3 is CASSLAVEQYF. CDR3 nucleotides: TGCGCCAGCAGCTTAGCGGTCGAGCAGTACTTC.

For this clone: Other DNA sequences in this sample translate to the same CDR3. The chain combines TRBV7-9 with TRBJ2-5; 12 bases align to TRBD2. With V trimmed by 2 bases and J by 4 bases, 2 bases remained unmatched. The CDR3 totals 15 residues. Germline-derived CDR1 and CDR2 are SEHNR and FQNEAQ (reference sequence). The CDR3 region is CASSLLAGGRETQYF. CDR3 coding DNA: TGTGCCAGCAGCTTACTAGCGGGGGGGAGAGAGACCCAGTACTTC.

The CDR3 sequence is CATKGILNPTGELFF. The CDR3 coding sequence is TGTGCCACCAAAGGAATCCTAAATCCCACCGGGGAGCTGTTTTTT. V is TRBV15 and J is TRBJ2-2; D remains ambiguous. The CDR3 loop spans 15 amino acids. Germline assignment: CDR1 LNHNV and CDR2 YYDKDF (reference sequence). V lost 7 bases, J lost 4 bases, and 16 bases lay in between.

The V and J genes are TRBV19 and TRBJ2-6; TRBD2 is a possible D gene (5 bases). This CDR3 spans 15 amino acids. Germline V lookup: CDR1 LNHDA, CDR2 SQIVND (reference sequence). V was trimmed by 7 bases and J by 3 bases, leaving 13 bases between them. This CDR3 is CASTGELFGANVLTF. CDR3 nucleotide sequence: TGTGCCAGTACCGGGGAGTTGTTTGGGGCCAACGTCCTGACTTTC. Together with reference TRBV19 and TRBJ2-6, the CDR3 gives the full variable domain: DGGITQSPKYLFRKEGQNVTLSCEQNLNHDAMYWYRQDPGQGLRLIYYSQIVNDFQKGDIAEGYSVSREKKESFPLTVTSAQKNPTAFYLCASTGELFGANVLTFGAGSRLTVL.

The chain couples TRBV11-2 to TRBJ2-7, with 8 bases that match TRBD1. There are 15 residues in the CDR3. Losses at the gene ends were 0 bases for V and 4 bases for J; bases not matched to a gene: 5. Germline CDR1 reads SGHAT; CDR2 reads FQNNGV. Written as DNA, the CDR3 is TGTGCCAGCAGCTTAGACCAGGGGGCGCCTTACGAGCAGTACTTC. It encodes CASSLDQGAPYEQYF.

This sequence joins TRBV7-6 and TRBJ1-3; 7 bases agree with TRBD1. Looked up from germline, CDR1 is SGHVS and CDR2 is FNYEAQ. This CDR3 comprises 15 residues. Germline trimming cut 3 bases from V and 2 bases from J; bases unmatched to any gene: 4. Here the CDR3 DNA reads TGTGCCAGCAGCTTGGGGGACAGACCTGGAAACACCATATATTTT. Protein: CASSLGDRPGNTIYF.